This paragraph reports one TCR beta chain. The sample is drawn from a study of blood T cell repertoires in COVID-19. J gave up 4 bases and V 5 bases, and 4 bases lay outside the gene matches. Germline V lookup: CDR1 SGDLS, CDR2 YYNGEE. This CDR3 is 14 amino acids long. As handled by the study authors: The authors estimated nucleated cell counts from reference gene primer amplification. Sequenced by immunoSEQ multiplex PCR; TCRdb stores in-frame clones only, minus some. That table gives V, J and clone size, and the DNA gave D and trimming. Here the sample spans approximately 210,000 clones, 85% to 90% being singletons. Cohort placement rested on clinical history that participants reported themselves.

This TCR was recovered from a woman aged 45-59 years with acute COVID-19. V gene TRBV9 combines with J gene TRBJ2-1; 9 bases agree with TRBD2. The sequenced sample was PBMCs or T cells enriched from blood (not recorded which). Here the CDR3 reads CASSDSGRYNEQFF. The CDR3 nucleotides read TGTGCCAGCAGTGATAGCGGGAGATACAATGAGCAGTTCTTC. The full variable domain, in which reference TRBV9 and TRBJ2-1 provide the parts outside the CDR3, is DSGVTQTPKHLITATGQRVTLRCSPRSGDLSVYWYQQSLDQGLQFLIQYYNGEERAKGNILERFSAQQFPDLHSELNLSSLELGDSALYFCASSDSGRYNEQFFGPGTRLTVL.